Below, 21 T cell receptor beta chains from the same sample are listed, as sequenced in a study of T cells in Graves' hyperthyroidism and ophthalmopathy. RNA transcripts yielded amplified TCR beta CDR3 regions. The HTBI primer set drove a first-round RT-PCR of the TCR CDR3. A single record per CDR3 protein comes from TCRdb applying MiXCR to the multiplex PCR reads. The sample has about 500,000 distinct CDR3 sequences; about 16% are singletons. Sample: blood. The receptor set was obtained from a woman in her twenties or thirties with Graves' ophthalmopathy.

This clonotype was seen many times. CDR3 nucleotides: TGTGCCAGCAGTAGAACCGGGACAGCACGCGTTAATGAGCAGTTCTTC. This gives the protein CASSRTGTARVNEQFF. V gene TRBV6-1 combines with J gene TRBJ2-1, with 7 bases that match TRBD1. The CDR3 totals 16 residues. From germline, CDR1 is MNHNS and CDR2 SASEGT. The V gene end was trimmed by 5 bases and the J gene end by 7 bases; junction bases not matched to a gene: 14.

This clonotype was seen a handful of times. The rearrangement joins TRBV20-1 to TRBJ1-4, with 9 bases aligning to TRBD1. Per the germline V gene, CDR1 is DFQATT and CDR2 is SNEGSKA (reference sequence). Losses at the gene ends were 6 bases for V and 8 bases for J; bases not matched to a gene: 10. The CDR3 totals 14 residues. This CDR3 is CSAPGQGFLEKLFF. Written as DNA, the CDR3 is TGCAGTGCCCCGGGACAGGGCTTTTTGGAAAAACTGTTTTTT.

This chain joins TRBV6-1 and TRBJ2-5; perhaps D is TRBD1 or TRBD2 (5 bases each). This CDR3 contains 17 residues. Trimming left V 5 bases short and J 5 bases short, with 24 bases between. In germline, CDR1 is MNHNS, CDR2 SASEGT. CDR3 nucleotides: TGTGCCAGCAGTCGGATCCCCGGGACCCGAATTTATGAGACCCAGTACTTC. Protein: CASSRIPGTRIYETQYF.

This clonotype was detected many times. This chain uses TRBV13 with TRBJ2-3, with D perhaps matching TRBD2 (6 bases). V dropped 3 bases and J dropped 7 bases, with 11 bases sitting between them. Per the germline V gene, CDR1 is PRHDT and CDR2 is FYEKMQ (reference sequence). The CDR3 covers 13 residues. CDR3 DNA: TGTGCCAGCAGCTTGAGACTAGTGTATACGCAGTATTTT. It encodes CASSLRLVYTQYF.

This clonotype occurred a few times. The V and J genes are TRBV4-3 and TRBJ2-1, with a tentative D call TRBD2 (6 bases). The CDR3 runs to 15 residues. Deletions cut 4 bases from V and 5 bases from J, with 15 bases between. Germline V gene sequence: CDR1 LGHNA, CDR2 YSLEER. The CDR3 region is CASSPLGGPNNEQFF. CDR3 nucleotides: TGCGCCAGCAGCCCCCTTGGAGGGCCCAACAATGAGCAGTTCTTC.

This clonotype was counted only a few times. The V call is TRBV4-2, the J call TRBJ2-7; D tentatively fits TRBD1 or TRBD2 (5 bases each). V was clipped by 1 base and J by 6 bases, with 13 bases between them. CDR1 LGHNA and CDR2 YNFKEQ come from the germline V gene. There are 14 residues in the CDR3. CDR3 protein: CASSQVGDRGEQYF. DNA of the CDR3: TGTGCCAGCAGCCAAGTAGGGGACCGGGGCGAGCAGTACTTC.

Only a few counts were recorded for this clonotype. DNA for the CDR3: TGTGCCAGCAGCGTGCCGGGACTCTTAAGCACAGATACGCAGTATTTT. Protein product: CASSVPGLLSTDTQYF. J is TRBJ2-3 and V is TRBV7-8; maybe TRBD2 (6 bases). The CDR3 extends over 16 amino acids. V lost 5 bases, J lost 0 bases, and 15 bases lay in between. Per germline, CDR1 SGHVS and CDR2 FQNEAQ.

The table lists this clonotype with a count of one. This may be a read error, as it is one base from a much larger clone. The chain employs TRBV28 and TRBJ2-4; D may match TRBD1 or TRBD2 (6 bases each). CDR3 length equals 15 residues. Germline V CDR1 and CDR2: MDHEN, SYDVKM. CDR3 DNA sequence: TGTGCCAGCACAGGGGCCGCACTAGCCAAAAGCATTCAGTACTTC. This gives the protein CASTGAALAKSIQYF.

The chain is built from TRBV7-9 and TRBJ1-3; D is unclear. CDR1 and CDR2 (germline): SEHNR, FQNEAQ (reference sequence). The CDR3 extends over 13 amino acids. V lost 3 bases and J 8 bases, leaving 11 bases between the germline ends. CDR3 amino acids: CASSFSGDHTIYF. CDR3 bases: TGTGCCAGCAGCTTTTCCGGGGATCACACCATATATTTT.

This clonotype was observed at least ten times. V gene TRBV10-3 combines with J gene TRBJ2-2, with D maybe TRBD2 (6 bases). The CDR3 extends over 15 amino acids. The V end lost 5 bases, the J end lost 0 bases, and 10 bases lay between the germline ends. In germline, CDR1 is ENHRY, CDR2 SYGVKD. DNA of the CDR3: TGTGCCATCAGTTCCGGGACTCCGAACACCGGGGAGCTGTTTTTT. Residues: CAISSGTPNTGELFF.

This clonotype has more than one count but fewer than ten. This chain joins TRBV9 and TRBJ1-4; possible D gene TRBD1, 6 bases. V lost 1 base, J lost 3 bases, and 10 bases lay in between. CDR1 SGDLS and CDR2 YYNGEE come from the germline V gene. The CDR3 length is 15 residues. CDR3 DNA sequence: TGTGCCAGCAGCGTATCGGGGGCAGCTAATGAAAAACTGTTTTTT. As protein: CASSVSGAANEKLFF.

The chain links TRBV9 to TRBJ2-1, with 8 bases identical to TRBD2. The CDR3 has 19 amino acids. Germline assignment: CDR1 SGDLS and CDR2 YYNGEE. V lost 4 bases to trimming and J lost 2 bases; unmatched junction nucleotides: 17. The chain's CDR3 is CASSLMPGLVPPPYNEQFF. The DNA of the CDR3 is TGTGCCAGCAGCCTCATGCCGGGACTAGTACCCCCGCCCTACAATGAGCAGTTCTTC.

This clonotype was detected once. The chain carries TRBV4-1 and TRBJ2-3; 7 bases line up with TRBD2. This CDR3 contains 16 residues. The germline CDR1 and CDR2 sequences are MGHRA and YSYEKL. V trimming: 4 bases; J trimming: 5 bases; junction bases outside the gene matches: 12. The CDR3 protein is CASSLPSGMGGDTQYF. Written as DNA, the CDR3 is TGCGCCAGCAGCCTTCCTAGCGGAATGGGAGGAGATACGCAGTATTTT.

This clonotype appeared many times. The CDR3 DNA is TGTGCCAGCAGTTTCGGCAGATCCTACGAGCAGTACTTC. Translation gives CASSFGRSYEQYF. This chain connects TRBV12-3 or TRBV12-4 to TRBJ2-7, with no clear D. The CDR3 spans 13 residues. The V end lost 3 bases, the J end lost 1 base, and 7 bases lay between the germline ends.

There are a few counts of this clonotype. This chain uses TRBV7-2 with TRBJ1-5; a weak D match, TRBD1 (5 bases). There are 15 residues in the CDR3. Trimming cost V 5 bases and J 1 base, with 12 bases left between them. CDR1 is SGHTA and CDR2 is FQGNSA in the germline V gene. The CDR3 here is CASSLTRGSNQPQHF. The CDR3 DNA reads TGTGCCAGCAGCCTAACTCGGGGGAGCAATCAGCCCCAGCATTTT.

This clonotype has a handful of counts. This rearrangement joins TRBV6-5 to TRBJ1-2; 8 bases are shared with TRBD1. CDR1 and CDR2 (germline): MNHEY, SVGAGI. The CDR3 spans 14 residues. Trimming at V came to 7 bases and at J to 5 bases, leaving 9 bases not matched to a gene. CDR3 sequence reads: CASNGQGDLYGYTF. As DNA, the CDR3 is TGTGCCAGCAACGGACAGGGCGATCTTTATGGCTACACCTTC.

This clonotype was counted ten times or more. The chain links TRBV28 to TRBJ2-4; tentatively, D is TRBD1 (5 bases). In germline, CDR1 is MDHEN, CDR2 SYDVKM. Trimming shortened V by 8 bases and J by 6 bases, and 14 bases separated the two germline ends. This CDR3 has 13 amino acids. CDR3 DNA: TGTGCCAGCGGAACAGGCGGCGGAAACATTCAGTACTTC. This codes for CASGTGGGNIQYF.

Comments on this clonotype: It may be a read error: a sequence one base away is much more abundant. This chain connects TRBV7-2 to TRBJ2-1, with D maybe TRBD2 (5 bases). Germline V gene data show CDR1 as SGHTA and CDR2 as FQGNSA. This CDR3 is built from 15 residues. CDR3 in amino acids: CASSSPGVGDNKQFF. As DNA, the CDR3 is TGTGCCAGCAGCTCACCCGGGGTGGGAGACAATAAGCAGTTCTTC.

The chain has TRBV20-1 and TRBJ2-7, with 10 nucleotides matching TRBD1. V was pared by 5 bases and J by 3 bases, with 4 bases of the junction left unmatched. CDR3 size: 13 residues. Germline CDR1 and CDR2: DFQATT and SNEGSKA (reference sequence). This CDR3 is CSARQGAGYEQYF. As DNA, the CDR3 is TGCAGTGCTCGACAGGGGGCTGGCTACGAGCAGTACTTC.

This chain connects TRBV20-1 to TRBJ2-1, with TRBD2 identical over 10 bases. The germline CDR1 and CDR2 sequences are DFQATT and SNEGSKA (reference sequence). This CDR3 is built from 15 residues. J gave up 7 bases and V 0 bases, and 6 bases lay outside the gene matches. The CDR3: CSAREVLAGRNEQFF. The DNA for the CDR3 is TGCAGTGCTAGAGAGGTACTAGCGGGGCGGAATGAGCAGTTCTTC.

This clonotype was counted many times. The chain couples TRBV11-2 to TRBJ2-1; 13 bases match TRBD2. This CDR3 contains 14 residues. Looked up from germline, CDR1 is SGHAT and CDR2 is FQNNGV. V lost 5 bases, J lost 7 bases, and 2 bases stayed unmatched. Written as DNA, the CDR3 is TGTGCCAGCAGCCGGACTAGCGGGAGTAATGAGCAGTTCTTC. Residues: CASSRTSGSNEQFF.